The subject of this entry is one TCR beta chain. Its specificity is not known. TCRdb passed the 5' RACE reads through MiXCR, listing each CDR3 protein once. The sample lists 71,000 or so distinct CDR3 sequences, 4.5% to 6.5% occurring once. V lost 6 bases to trimming and J lost 1 base, with 10 bases between them. The CDR3 has 14 residues. The data originate from a study of neurological immune-mediated disorders. About the research overall: Within the group of 34 multiple sclerosis patients, approximately 31 were relapsing-remitting, while 3 were secondary progressive.

Study outcomes and limitations: Falling below healthy controls, multiple sclerosis showed the least TCR clonal expansion, while HTLV-1-associated myelopathy showed the most. Among expanded clones, no CDR3 amino acid sequences were shared across subjects, a pattern suggesting private repertoires in all groups.

The clonotype originates from a woman aged 25-40 years with multiple sclerosis. Sequenced input: PBMCs. This chain joins TRBV12-3 or TRBV12-4 and TRBJ1-3, with D unresolved. The CDR3 nucleotides are TGTGCCAGCAGCGACCCCCCATCTGGAAACACCATATATTTT. Translation gives CASSDPPSGNTIYF.